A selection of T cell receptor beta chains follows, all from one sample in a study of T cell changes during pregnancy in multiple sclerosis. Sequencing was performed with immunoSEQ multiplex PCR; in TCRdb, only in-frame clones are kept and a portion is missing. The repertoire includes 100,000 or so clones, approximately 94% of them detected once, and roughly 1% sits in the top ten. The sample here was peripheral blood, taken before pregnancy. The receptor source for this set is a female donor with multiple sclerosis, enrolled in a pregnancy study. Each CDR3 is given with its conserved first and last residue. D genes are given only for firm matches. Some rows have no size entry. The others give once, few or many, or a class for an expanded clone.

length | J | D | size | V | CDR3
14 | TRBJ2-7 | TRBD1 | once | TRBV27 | CASSFGTGGLEQYF
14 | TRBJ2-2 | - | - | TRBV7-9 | CASSLRGGTGELFF
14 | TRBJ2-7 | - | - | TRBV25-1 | CASSELFGGNEQYF
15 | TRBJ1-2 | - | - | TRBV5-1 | CASSLDPGKSSGYTF
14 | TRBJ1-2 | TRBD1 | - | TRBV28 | CASSSTGTRYGYTF
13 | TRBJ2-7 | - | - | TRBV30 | CAWSVPRGYEQYF
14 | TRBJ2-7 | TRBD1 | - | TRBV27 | CASRVGTGGYEQYF
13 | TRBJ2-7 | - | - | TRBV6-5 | CASSTTASYEQYF
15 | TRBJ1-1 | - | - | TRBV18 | CASSHRTHLNTEAFF
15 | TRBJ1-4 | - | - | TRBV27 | CASSLSRVSPEKLFF
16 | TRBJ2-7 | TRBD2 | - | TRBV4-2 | CASSQDRTSPSYEQYF
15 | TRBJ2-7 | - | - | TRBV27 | CASSPRPRVLYEQYF
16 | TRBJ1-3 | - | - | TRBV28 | CASKHRTPFSGNTIYF
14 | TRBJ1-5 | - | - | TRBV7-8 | CASSLVEGNQPQHF
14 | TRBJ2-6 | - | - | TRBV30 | CAWSVQAGANVLTF
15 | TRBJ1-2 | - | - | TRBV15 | CATSRDSARNYGYTF
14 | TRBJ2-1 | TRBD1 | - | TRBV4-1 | CASSHRRGNNEQFF
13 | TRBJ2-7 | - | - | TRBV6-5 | CASSRDYRVEQYF
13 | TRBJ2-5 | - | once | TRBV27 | CASSPDWQETQYF
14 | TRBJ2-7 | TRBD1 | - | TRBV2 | CASSMTGGTGEQYF
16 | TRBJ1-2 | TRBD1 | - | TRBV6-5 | CASSYSGQEPNYGYTF
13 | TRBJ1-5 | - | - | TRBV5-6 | CASSPGIGQPQHF
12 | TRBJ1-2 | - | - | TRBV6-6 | CASTRDRGGYTF
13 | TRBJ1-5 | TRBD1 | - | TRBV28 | CASGNRGFGPQHF
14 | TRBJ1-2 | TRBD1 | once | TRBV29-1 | CSVEFSQGSYGYTF
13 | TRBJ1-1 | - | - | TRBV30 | CAWSLGWVDEAFF
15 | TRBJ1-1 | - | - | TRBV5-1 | CASSPATSRNTEAFF
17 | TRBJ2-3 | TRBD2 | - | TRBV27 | CASRLMRGLAGPDTQYF
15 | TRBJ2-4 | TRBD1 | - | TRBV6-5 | CASSATGGRLDIQYF
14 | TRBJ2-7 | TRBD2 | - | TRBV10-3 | CAISAGLAGYEQYF
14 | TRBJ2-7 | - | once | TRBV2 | CASSGGRGSYEQYF
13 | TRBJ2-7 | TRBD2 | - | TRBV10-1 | CASSESSGYEQYF
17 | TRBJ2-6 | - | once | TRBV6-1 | CASSDSGQLERANVLTF
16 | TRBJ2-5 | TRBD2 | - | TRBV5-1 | CASSSGTSGIQETQYF
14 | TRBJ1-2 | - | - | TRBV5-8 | CASSLGGTLYGYTF
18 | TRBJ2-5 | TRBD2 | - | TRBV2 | CASSPARLAGGRGETQYF
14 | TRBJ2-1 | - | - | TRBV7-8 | CASSFSSSYNEQFF
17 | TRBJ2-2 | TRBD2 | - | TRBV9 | CASSFPQREPNTGELFF
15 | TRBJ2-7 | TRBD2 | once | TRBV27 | CASSPFAGGRDEQYF
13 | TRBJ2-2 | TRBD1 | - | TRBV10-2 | CASSQGANGELFF
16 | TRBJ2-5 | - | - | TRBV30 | CAWSSTLTSWEETQYF
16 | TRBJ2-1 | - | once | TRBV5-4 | CASSSPRGGSYNEQFF
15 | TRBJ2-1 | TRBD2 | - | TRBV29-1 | CSVEGASGTYNEQFF
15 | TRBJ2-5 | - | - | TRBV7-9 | CASSLGTVEQETQYF
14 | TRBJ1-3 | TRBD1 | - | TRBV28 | CASSQGDSGNTIYF
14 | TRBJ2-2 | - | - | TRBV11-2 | CASSQFPRAGELFF
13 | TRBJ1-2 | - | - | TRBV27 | CASSRDYNYGYTF
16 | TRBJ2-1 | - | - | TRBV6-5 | CASSYSGVGTNNEQFF
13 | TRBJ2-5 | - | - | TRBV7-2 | CASSFKPQETQYF
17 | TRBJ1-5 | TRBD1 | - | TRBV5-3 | CARSSPGQGASNQPQHF
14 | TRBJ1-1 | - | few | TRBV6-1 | CASSELTGNAEAFF
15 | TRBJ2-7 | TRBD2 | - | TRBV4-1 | CASSRLGLAGDEQYF
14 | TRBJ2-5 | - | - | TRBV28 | CASSPGLLQETQYF
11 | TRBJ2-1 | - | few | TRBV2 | CASSELIEQFF